This T cell receptor (beta chain) was found in a study of blood T cells in healthy people across ages. Primers used in a second PCR of about 7 to 12 cycles were a sample-barcoded 5' primer and a J-beta primer mix. TCRdb re-derived calls from the 5' RACE reads in MiXCR, one entry per CDR3 protein. Of around 1,000,000 distinct CDR3 sequences listed, 30% to 40% are singletons. Germline CDR1 reads SEHNR; CDR2 reads FQNEAQ (reference sequence). Trimming pared 1 base from V and 10 bases from J, leaving 17 bases between. CDR3 size: 14 residues. Sequenced sample: blood. The chain uses TRBV7-9 and TRBJ2-7; D perhaps matches TRBD2 (6 bases). This TCR was recovered from a man in his late teens or twenties in good health. As DNA, the CDR3 is TGTGCCAGCAGCTTAGAAGGGACTCGAGGGTCCCAGTACTTC. This encodes CASSLEGTRGSQYF.